This TCR beta chain was obtained from a study of graft-versus-host responses after intestinal transplantation. Study background: Transplant recipients had multivisceral, liver-intestinal, or isolated intestinal grafts.

Only in-frame clones appear in the TCRdb table, and some are missing; sequencing was by immunoSEQ multiplex PCR. The profile shows about 100,000 clones, approximately 84% of them singletons. As concerns this clone: What it recognizes is unknown.

Whole-study results and caveats: GvH clones surfaced in recipient marrow, some emerging earlier in ileum or blood. Declines in HvG clones occurring early post-transplant were associated with peak circulating GvH clone levels. Individuals carrying graft-donor T cell macrochimerism showed high graft-versus-host to host-versus-graft clonal ratios in allografts.

This specimen was unstimulated CD4+ T cells sorted from spleen or lymph node cells, taken before transplant. This TCR derives from a human donor who was the organ donor for an intestinal transplant.

CDR3 nucleotides: TGTGCCTCCGGGGAGGTAGAGACCCAGTACTTC. It specifies CASGEVETQYF. V and J are TRBV30 and TRBJ2-5; TRBD2 might be the D (6 bases). There are 11 residues in the CDR3. Per the germline V gene, CDR1 is GTSNPN and CDR2 is SVGIG (reference sequence). Trimming stripped 7 bases from V and 4 bases from J, with 10 bases between.